This T cell receptor beta chain was profiled in a study of T cell responses to AZD1222 COVID-19 vaccine. Study-level results: Females made up more of the donors, who were largely white British, and clonal diversity may have come out too low.

Sequencing used immunoSEQ multiplex PCR; TCRdb keeps in-frame clones, though not all of them. The repertoire includes 120,000 or so clones, approximately 94% of them detected once, and about 3.1% sits in the top ten. With respect to this clone: As yet, its antigen is unknown.

Germline CDR1 is MNHEY and CDR2 is SVGAGI. This CDR3 is built from 14 residues. With V trimmed by 10 bases and J by 7 bases, 16 bases remained unmatched. The specimen was peripheral blood, collected 28 days after the second AZD1222 dose. This TCR was sampled from an adult who received the AZD1222 COVID-19 vaccine. This chain links TRBV6-5 with TRBJ2-7; 7 bases fit TRBD1. The CDR3 sequence is CAIQGQATPWEQYF. The CDR3 DNA follows: TGTGCCATTCAAGGACAGGCTACCCCTTGGGAGCAGTACTTC.